This TCR beta chain was identified during a study of T cell responses to AZD1222 COVID-19 vaccine. Overall study findings and caveats: Recipients of AZD1222 seropositive at baseline numbered only 5 to 7. With dominance at 160-218 and 743-854, vaccine-associated CD4 TCRs spanned spike. Among the donors, most were white British and more were female, and clonal diversity was possibly underestimated.

Note on this clone: The target antigen is unknown.

The CDR3 covers 15 residues. The V and J ends lost 6 bases and 8 bases, in that order; junction bases with no gene match: 7. Per germline, CDR1 ENHRY and CDR2 SYGVKD. Method: immunoSEQ multiplex PCR; TCRdb's copy keeps in-frame clones and lacks some. The profile covers roughly 80,000 clones, with nearly 90% appearing a single time and approximately 4.7% taken by the ten largest. The clonotype comes from an adult in good health. The chain joins TRBV10-3 to TRBJ2-1; TRBD2 aligns across 13 bases. The material sequenced was peripheral blood, taken on day 0 of MenACWY control vaccination. The CDR3 protein is CAISPTSGGNDEQFF. CDR3 DNA: TGTGCCATCAGCCCGACTAGCGGGGGGAACGATGAGCAGTTCTTC.